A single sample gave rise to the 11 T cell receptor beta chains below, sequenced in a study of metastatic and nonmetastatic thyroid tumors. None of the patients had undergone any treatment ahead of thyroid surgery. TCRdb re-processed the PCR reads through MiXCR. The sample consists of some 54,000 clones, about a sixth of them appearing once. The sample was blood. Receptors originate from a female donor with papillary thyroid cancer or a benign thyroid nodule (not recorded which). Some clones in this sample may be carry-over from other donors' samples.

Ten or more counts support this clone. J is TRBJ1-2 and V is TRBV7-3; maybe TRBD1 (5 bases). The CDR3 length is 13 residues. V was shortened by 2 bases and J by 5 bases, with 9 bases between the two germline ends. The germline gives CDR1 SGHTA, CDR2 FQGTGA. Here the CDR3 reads CASSLGDGYGYTF. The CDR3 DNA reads TGTGCCAGCAGCTTAGGGGACGGATATGGCTACACCTTC.

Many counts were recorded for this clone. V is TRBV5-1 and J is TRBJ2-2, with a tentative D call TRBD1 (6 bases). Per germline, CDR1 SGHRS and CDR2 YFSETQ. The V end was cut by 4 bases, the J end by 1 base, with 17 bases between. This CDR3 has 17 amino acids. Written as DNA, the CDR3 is TGCGCCAGCAGCCCTAAGCTCGGGACACTGAACACCGGGGAGCTGTTTTTT. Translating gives CASSPKLGTLNTGELFF.

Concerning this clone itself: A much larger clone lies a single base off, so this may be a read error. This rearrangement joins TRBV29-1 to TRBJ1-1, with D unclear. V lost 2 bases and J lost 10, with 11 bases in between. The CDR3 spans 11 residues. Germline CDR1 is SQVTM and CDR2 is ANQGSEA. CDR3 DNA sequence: TGCAGCGTTGAATATCGACGGAGAGCTTTCTTT. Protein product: CSVEYRRRAFF.

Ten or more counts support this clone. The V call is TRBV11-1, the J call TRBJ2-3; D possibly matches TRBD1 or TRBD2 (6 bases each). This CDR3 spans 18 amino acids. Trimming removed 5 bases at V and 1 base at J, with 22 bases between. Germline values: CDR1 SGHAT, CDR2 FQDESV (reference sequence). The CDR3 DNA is TGTGCCAGCAGCCCCCGCCGAAGGGGGGCGCGGGGCACAGATACGCAGTATTTT. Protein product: CASSPRRRGARGTDTQYF. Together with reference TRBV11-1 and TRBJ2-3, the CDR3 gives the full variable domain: EAEVAQSPRYKITEKSQAVAFWCDPISGHATLYWYRQILGQGPELLVQFQDESVVDDSQLPKDRFSAERLKGVDSTLKIQPAELGDSAMYLCASSPRRRGARGTDTQYFGPGTRLTVL.

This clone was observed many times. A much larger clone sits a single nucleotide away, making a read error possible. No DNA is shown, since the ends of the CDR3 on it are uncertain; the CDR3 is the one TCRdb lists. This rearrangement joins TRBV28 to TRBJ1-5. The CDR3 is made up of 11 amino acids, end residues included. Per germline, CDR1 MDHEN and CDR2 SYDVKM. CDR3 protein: CASSSSGIRHF.

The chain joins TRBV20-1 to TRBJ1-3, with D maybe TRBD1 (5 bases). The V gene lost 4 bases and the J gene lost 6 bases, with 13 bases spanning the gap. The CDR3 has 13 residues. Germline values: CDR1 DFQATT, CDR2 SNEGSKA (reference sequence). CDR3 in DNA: TGCAGTGCTACAGAAGGGGCTGTAAACACCATATATTTT. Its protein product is CSATEGAVNTIYF.

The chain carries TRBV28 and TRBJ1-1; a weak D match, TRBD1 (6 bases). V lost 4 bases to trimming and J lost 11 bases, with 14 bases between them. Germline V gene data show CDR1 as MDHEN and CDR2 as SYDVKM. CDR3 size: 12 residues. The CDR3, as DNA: TGTGCCAGCAGTTCGTACAGGGCACGGGCTTTCTTT. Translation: CASSSYRARAFF.

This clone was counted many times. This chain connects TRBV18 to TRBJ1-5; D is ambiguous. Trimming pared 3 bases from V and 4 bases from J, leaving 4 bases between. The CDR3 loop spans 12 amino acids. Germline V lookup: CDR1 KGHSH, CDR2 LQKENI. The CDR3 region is CASSPGNQPQHF. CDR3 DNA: TGTGCCAGCTCACCTGGGAATCAGCCCCAGCATTTT.

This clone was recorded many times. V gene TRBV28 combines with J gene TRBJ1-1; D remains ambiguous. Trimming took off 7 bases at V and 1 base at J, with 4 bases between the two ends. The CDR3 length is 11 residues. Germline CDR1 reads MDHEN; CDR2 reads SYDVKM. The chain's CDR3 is CASTRNTEAFF. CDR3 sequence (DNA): TGTGCCAGCACCAGGAACACTGAAGCTTTCTTT.

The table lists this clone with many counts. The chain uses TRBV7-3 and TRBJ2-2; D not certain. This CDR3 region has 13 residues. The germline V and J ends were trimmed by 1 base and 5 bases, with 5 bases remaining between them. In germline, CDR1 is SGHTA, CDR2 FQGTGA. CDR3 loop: CASSLITTGELFF. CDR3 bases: TGTGCCAGCAGCTTAATTACTACCGGGGAGCTGTTTTTT. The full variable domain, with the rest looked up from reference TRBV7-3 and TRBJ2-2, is GAGVSQTPSNKVTEKGKYVELRCDPISGHTALYWYRQSLGQGPEFLIYFQGTGAADDSGLPNDRFFAVRPEGSVSTLKIQRTERGDSAVYLCASSLITTGELFFGEGSRLTVL.

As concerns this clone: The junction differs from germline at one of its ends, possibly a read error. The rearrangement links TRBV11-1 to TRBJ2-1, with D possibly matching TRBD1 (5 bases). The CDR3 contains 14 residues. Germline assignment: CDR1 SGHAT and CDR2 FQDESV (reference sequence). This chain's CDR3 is CASSLAQGPNEQLF. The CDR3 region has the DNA TGTGCCAGCAGCTTAGCGCAGGGTCCCAATGAACAGTTATTC.